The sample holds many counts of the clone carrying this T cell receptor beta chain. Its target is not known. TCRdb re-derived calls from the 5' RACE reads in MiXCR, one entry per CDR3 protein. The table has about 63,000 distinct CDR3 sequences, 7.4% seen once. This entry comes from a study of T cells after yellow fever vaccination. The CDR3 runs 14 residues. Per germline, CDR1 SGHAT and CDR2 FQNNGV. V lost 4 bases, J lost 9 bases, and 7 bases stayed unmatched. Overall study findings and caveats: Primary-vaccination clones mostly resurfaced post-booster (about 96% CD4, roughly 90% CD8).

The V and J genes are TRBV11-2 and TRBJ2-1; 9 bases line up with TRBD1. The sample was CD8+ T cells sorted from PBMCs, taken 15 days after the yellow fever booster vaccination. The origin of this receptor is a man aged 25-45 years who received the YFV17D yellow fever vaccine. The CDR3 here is CASSSATGGREQFF. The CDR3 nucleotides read TGTGCCAGCAGCTCAGCCACAGGGGGCCGTGAGCAGTTCTTC.